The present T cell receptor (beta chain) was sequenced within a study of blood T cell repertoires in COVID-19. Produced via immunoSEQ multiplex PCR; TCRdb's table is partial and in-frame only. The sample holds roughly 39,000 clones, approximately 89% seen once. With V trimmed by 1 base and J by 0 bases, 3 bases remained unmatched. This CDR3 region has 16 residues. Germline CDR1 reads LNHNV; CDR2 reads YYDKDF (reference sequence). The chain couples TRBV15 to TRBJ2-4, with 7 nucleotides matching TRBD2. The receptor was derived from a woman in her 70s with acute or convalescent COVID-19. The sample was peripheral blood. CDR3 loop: CATSRGGGVAKNIQYF. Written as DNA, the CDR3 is TGTGCCACCAGCAGAGGGGGAGGGGTAGCCAAAAACATTCAGTACTTC.